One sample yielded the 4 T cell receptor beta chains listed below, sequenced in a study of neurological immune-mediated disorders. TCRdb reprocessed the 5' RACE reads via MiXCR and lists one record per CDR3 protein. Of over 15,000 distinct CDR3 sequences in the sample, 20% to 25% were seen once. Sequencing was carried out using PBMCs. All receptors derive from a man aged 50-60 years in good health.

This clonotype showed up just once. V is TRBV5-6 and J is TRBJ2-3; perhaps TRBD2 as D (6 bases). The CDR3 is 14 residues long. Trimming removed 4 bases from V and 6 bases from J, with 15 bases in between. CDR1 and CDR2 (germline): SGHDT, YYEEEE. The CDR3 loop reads CASSMGRGMDTQYF. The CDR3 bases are TGTGCCAGCAGCATGGGACGGGGGATGGATACGCAGTATTTT.

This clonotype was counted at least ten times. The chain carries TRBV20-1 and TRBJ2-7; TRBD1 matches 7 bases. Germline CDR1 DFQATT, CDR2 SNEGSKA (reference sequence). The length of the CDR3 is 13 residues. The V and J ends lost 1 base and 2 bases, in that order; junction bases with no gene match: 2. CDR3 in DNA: TGCAGTGCTAGAGTTGGGACAGCCTACGAGCAGTACTTC. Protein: CSARVGTAYEQYF.

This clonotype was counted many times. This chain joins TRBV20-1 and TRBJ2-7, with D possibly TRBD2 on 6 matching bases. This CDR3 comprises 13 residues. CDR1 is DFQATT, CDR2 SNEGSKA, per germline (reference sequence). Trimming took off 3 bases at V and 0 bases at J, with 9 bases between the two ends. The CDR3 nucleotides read TGCAGTGCTAGGGGAGGATACTCCTACGAGCAGTACTTC. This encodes CSARGGYSYEQYF.

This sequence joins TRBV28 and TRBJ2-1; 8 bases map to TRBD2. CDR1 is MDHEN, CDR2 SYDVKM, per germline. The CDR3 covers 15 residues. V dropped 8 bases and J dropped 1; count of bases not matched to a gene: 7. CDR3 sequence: CASLTSGGSYNEQFF. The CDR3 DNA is TGTGCCAGCCTGACGAGCGGGGGTTCCTACAATGAGCAGTTCTTC.